This TCR beta chain was identified in a study of shared clonotypes between healthy human individuals. This clone was detected only a few times. Profiled with immunoSEQ multiplex PCR; TCRdb holds only in-frame clones, not every one. The data hold around 2.1 million clones, with approximately 96% observed a single time. The CDR3 spans 13 residues. Germline V gene data show CDR1 as MNHEY and CDR2 as SVGAGI. V was shortened by 6 bases and J by 9 bases, with 15 bases between the two germline ends. This chain connects TRBV6-5 to TRBJ1-5; TRBD1 is a possible D gene (5 bases). Source material: naive CD4+ T cells sorted from blood. Documented subset: CD45RA+ positively selected. This receptor was taken from a man in his late teens or twenties in good health. CDR3 protein: CASSWTRYTPQHF. The CDR3 region has the DNA TGTGCCAGCAGCTGGACACGTTATACGCCCCAGCATTTT.